The 26 T cell receptor beta chains listed next were all sequenced from one sample in a study of technical replicates of blood from a handful of donors. Assay: immunoSEQ multiplex PCR; the TCRdb copy retains only in-frame clones and omits some. The sample includes about 80,000 clones, under 99% seen only once; the top ten take roughly 0.2%. The specimen sequenced was T cells isolated from PBMCs. These receptors were collected from a human donor in good health.

CDR3 protein: CASSDLGLAGLYEQYF. CDR3 nucleotides: TGTGCCAGCAGTGATCTTGGACTAGCGGGACTCTACGAGCAGTACTTC. The V and J genes are TRBV6-1 and TRBJ2-7, with 12 positions matching TRBD2. Germline loops: CDR1 MNHNS, CDR2 SASEGT. The CDR3 is 16 residues long. The V gene end was trimmed by 3 bases and the J gene end by 3 bases; junction bases not matched to a gene: 6.

The rearrangement links TRBV7-9 to TRBJ1-2; possible D gene TRBD1, 5 bases. CDR1 and CDR2 from the germline V gene are SEHNR and FQNEAQ (reference sequence). This CDR3 comprises 13 residues. The V end lost 7 bases, the J end lost 4 bases, and 13 bases lay between the germline ends. The CDR3 DNA is TGTGCCAGCACCGTTCAGGGTGGCTATGGCTACACCTTC. Amino acid sequence: CASTVQGGYGYTF.

The chain couples TRBV5-1 to TRBJ2-7, with 7 bases that match TRBD1. V dropped 4 bases and J dropped 5; count of bases not matched to a gene: 6. Germline loops: CDR1 SGHRS, CDR2 YFSETQ. The CDR3 extends over 13 amino acids. As DNA, the CDR3 is TGCGCCAGCAGCCAGACAGGGACCCACGAGCAGTACTTC. Its protein is CASSQTGTHEQYF.

This rearrangement joins TRBV4-1 to TRBJ1-4; 9 bases agree with TRBD1. Trimming removed 3 bases from V and 3 bases from J; junction bases left unmatched: 5. This CDR3 comprises 16 residues. From germline, CDR1 is MGHRA and CDR2 YSYEKL. The CDR3 DNA reads TGCGCCAGCAGCCAGGTGACAGGGGGATCTAATGAAAAACTGTTTTTT. Amino acids: CASSQVTGGSNEKLFF.

V and J are TRBV9 and TRBJ1-4; weak D call: TRBD1 (5 bases). The CDR3 sequence is 14 residues long. With 3 bases removed from V and 7 bases from J, the gap between germline ends came to 13 bases. Germline V gene sequence: CDR1 SGDLS, CDR2 YYNGEE. This CDR3 is CASSALGQGEKLFF. CDR3 bases: TGTGCCAGCAGCGCACTCGGGCAGGGTGAAAAACTGTTTTTT.

This chain joins TRBV2 and TRBJ2-1; D might be TRBD2 (6 bases). The CDR3 has 16 amino acids. Germline lookup yields CDR1 SNHLY and CDR2 FYNNEI. Trimming took off 5 bases at V and 1 base at J, with 15 bases between the two ends. The CDR3 nucleotides are TGTGCCAGCAGTAAATCACTAGCAGAGTCCTACAATGAGCAGTTCTTC. Encoded protein: CASSKSLAESYNEQFF.

This chain uses TRBV1 with TRBJ2-5; the D segment call TRBD2 is taken from the table without a DNA check. TRBV1 is termed a pseudogene. The CDR3 length is 14 residues. CDR3 amino acids: CTSSQDGVQETQYF. The CDR3 nucleotides read TGCACCAGCAGCCAAGACGGGGTACAAGAGACCCAGTACTTC.

This chain links TRBV18 with TRBJ1-3, with unresolved D. V was shortened by 2 bases and J by 1 base, with 15 bases between the two germline ends. Germline V gene sequence: CDR1 KGHSH, CDR2 LQKENI. This CDR3 is built from 17 residues. In DNA, the CDR3 is TGTGCCAGCTCACCAATCCCCAATACATCGTCTGGAAACACCATATATTTT. This gives the protein CASSPIPNTSSGNTIYF.

The J gene is TRBJ2-5, the V gene TRBV5-4; TRBD2 agrees at 10 bases. Trimming took 0 bases from V and 4 from J; bases not matched to a gene: 9. The CDR3 has 17 residues. The germline CDR1 and CDR2 sequences are SGHNT and YYREEE (reference sequence). CDR3 protein: CASSLALAGGARETQYF. The CDR3 nucleotides are TGTGCCAGCAGCTTGGCCTTAGCGGGAGGAGCCCGAGAGACCCAGTACTTC.

V is TRBV28 and J is TRBJ2-7, with D maybe TRBD1 (6 bases). Germline V gene sequence: CDR1 MDHEN, CDR2 SYDVKM. The CDR3 covers 12 residues. The ends were cut back, 9 bases at V and 4 bases at J, with 13 bases in the middle. In DNA form, the CDR3 reads TGTGCCAGTGGGCAGGGGATATACGAGCAGTACTTC. It specifies CASGQGIYEQYF.

This chain uses TRBV4-2 with TRBJ2-7; D is unresolved. Trimming pared 1 base from V and 6 bases from J, leaving 16 bases between. This CDR3 region has 15 residues. CDR1 is LGHNA and CDR2 is YNFKEQ in the germline V gene. In DNA, the CDR3 is TGTGCCAGCAGCCAAGGCCATCCCGAGGCACCCGAGCAGTACTTC. Its translation: CASSQGHPEAPEQYF.

This chain connects TRBV4-3 to TRBJ2-7; D is perhaps TRBD1 (5 bases). Trimming took 0 bases from V and 5 from J, leaving 11 bases between them. The CDR3 has 14 amino acids. Per germline, CDR1 LGHNA and CDR2 YSLEER. The CDR3 sequence: CASSQDPRDHEQYF. As DNA, the CDR3 is TGCGCCAGCAGCCAAGATCCCAGGGATCACGAGCAGTACTTC.

The CDR3 DNA sequence: TGTGCCAGCAGCTTTAATCTGGCAAAGTACAATGAGCAGTTCTTC. Protein product: CASSFNLAKYNEQFF. This rearrangement joins TRBV7-6 to TRBJ2-1; D gene unclear. The germline gives CDR1 SGHVS, CDR2 FNYEAQ. Trimming stripped 3 bases from V and 4 bases from J, with 13 bases between. The CDR3 is 15 amino acids.

This clone was recorded once. V gene TRBV28 combines with J gene TRBJ1-5, with D unresolved. Germline V gene data show CDR1 as MDHEN and CDR2 as SYDVKM. The length of the CDR3 is 15 residues. Trimming stripped 6 bases from V and 5 bases from J, with 17 bases between. CDR3 bases: TGTGCCAGCAGCCGCCTTCAAACTACCTATCAGCCCCAGCATTTT. It codes for CASSRLQTTYQPQHF.

This chain uses TRBV7-9 with TRBJ1-5; 9 bases align to TRBD1. After removal of 3 bases from V and 1 base from J, the junction contained 7 bases not matched to a gene. Germline values: CDR1 SEHNR, CDR2 FQNEAQ (reference sequence). This CDR3 spans 17 amino acids. The DNA of the CDR3 is TGTGCCAGCAGCTTTACTGAGGGACAGGGAAGCAATCAGCCCCAGCATTTT. Its translation: CASSFTEGQGSNQPQHF.

The genes are TRBV7-2 and TRBJ2-5; the D gene is possibly TRBD1 (6 bases). CDR3 length equals 13 residues. V lost 5 bases to trimming and J lost 7 bases, with 14 bases between them. CDR1 SGHTA and CDR2 FQGNSA come from the germline V gene. CDR3 in amino acids: CASSPGATVTQYF. As DNA, the CDR3 is TGTGCCAGCAGCCCAGGGGCTACTGTGACCCAGTACTTC.

This chain uses TRBV2 with TRBJ2-5, with TRBD1 matching over 7 bases. The germline CDR1 and CDR2 sequences are SNHLY and FYNNEI. The CDR3 is made up of 13 amino acids. Trimming removed 10 bases from V and 2 bases from J; junction bases left unmatched: 7. The CDR3 loop is CATSGQLQETQYF. In nucleotides, the CDR3 is TGTGCCACCTCGGGACAGCTTCAAGAGACCCAGTACTTC. The full variable domain, its missing parts supplied by reference TRBV2 and TRBJ2-5, is EPEVTQTPSHQVTQMGQEVILRCVPISNHLYFYWYRQILGQKVEFLVSFYNNEISEKSEIFDDQFSVERPDGSNFTLKIRSTKLEDSAMYFCATSGQLQETQYFGPGTRLLVL.

The chain recombines TRBV2 with TRBJ1-1; tentatively, D is TRBD1 (5 bases). This CDR3 region has 13 residues. Between the trimmed V and J ends, which lost 6 bases and 4 bases, there was a span of 12 bases. Germline CDR1 and CDR2: SNHLY and FYNNEI. The CDR3 here is CASRGIGGTEAFF. The CDR3, as DNA: TGTGCCAGCAGAGGGATCGGGGGCACTGAAGCTTTCTTT.

J is TRBJ1-5 and V is TRBV27; D is ambiguous. From germline, CDR1 is MNHEY and CDR2 SMNVEV (reference sequence). V dropped 2 bases and J dropped 9 bases, with 11 bases sitting between them. This CDR3 comprises 13 residues. CDR3 DNA: TGTGCCAGCAGTTTAACGGGATTCCCGCCCCAGCATTTT. Protein product: CASSLTGFPPQHF.

This clone has just one count. The rearrangement links TRBV28 to TRBJ1-4; maybe TRBD1 (5 bases). V gave up 2 bases and J gave up 7 bases, with 11 bases separating them. The germline V gene has CDR1 MDHEN and CDR2 SYDVKM. This CDR3 comprises 14 residues. This CDR3 reads CASSLHGGIEKLFF. For the CDR3, the DNA is TGTGCCAGCAGTTTACATGGGGGGATTGAAAAACTGTTTTTT.

The rearrangement links TRBV18 to TRBJ2-1, with 12 bases lining up with TRBD2. V gave up 3 bases and J gave up 8 bases; unmatched junction bases: 2. CDR3 length: 14 amino acids. Germline V gene data show CDR1 as KGHSH and CDR2 as LQKENI. The CDR3 here is CASSPTSGSYEQFF. The CDR3 DNA reads as TGTGCCAGCTCACCGACTAGCGGGAGCTATGAGCAGTTCTTC.

V and J are TRBV11-3 and TRBJ2-7; 10 bases map to TRBD1. Germline-derived CDR1 and CDR2 are SGHNT and YENEEA. V shed 5 bases, J shed 6 bases, and the junction held 4 bases outside the gene matches. The CDR3 loop spans 13 amino acids. Written as DNA, the CDR3 is TGTGCCAGCAGCCCAAGGACAGGGGGCGAGCAGTACTTC. Translation gives CASSPRTGGEQYF.

The chain uses TRBV7-8 and TRBJ2-1, with 11 nucleotides matching TRBD1. The CDR3 runs to 15 residues. The J segment lost 7 bases and the V segment lost 3 bases, leaving 5 bases of the junction unmatched. The germline gives CDR1 SGHVS, CDR2 FQNEAQ. CDR3 nucleotide sequence: TGTGCCAGCAGCTTCTCTGGGACAGGGGGGAATGAGCAGTTCTTC. Protein sequence: CASSFSGTGGNEQFF.

The CDR3 region has the DNA TGTGCCAGCAGCTTAAGTAGGACAGCCCAAATTGGAGGCTACACCTTC. This gives the protein CASSLSRTAQIGGYTF. The J gene is TRBJ1-2, the V gene TRBV7-6; D is possibly TRBD1 (6 bases). This CDR3 contains 16 residues. The V and J ends lost 2 bases and 8 bases respectively, with 21 bases between them. Germline V gives CDR1 SGHVS, CDR2 FNYEAQ.

This rearrangement joins TRBV30 to TRBJ2-3, with D maybe TRBD2 (6 bases). V was shortened by 0 bases and J by 5 bases, with 18 bases between the two germline ends. The CDR3 is 16 residues long. Germline CDR1 reads GTSNPN; CDR2 reads SVGIG (reference sequence). Here the CDR3 reads CAWSVPTGTGRDTQYF. In nucleotides, the CDR3 is TGTGCCTGGAGTGTCCCCACCGGGACCGGGAGAGATACGCAGTATTTT. Together with reference TRBV30 and TRBJ2-3, the CDR3 gives the full variable domain: SQTIHQWPATLVQPVGSPLSLECTVEGTSNPNLYWYRQAAGRGLQLLFYSVGIGQISSEVPQNLSASRPQDRQFILSSKKLLLSDSGFYLCAWSVPTGTGRDTQYFGPGTRLTVL.

As for this clone: Other DNA sequences in this sample translate to the same CDR3. The V and J genes are TRBV27 and TRBJ1-1; D remains ambiguous. The CDR3 length is 13 residues. Trimming removed 3 bases at V and 1 base at J, with 6 bases between. CDR1 MNHEY and CDR2 SMNVEV come from the germline V gene (reference sequence). The CDR3, as DNA: TGTGCCAGCAGTTTCGCGGGGAACACTGAAGCTTTCTTT. Translation: CASSFAGNTEAFF.